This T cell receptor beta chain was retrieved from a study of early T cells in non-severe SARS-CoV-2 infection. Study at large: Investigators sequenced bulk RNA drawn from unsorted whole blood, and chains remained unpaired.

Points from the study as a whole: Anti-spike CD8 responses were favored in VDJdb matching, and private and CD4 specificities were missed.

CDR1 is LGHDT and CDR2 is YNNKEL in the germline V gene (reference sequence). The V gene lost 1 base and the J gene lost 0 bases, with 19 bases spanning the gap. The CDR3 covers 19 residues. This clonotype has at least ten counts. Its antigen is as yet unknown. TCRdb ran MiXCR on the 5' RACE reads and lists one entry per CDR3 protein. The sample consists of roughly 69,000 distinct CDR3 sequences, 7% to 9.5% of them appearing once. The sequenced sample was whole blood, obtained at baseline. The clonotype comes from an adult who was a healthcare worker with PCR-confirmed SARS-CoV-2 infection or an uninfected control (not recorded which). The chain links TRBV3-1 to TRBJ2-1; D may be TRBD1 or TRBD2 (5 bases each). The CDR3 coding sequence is TGTGCCAGCAGCCAAGCTGAGACGTCGGGGCTAGGCTCCTACAATGAGCAGTTCTTC. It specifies CASSQAETSGLGSYNEQFF.